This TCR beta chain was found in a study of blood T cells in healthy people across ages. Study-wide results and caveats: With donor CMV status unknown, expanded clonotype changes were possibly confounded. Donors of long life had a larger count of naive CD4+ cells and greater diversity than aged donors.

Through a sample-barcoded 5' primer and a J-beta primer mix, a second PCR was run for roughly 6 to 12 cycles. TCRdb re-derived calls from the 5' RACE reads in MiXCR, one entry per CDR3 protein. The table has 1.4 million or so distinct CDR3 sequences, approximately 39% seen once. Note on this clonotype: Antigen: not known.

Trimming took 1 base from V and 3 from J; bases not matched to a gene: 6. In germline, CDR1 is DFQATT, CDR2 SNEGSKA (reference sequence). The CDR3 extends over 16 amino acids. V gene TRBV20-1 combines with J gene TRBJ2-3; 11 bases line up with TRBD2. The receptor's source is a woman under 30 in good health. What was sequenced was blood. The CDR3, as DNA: TGCAGTGCTAGAGCACCTAGCGGGGGGAGGACAGATACGCAGTATTTT. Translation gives CSARAPSGGRTDTQYF.